This T cell receptor beta chain appears in the sequencing data of a study of beta chain features in type 1 diabetes. This clone turned up a few times. Its antigen is currently unknown. Findings and limits, study-wide: Any HLA effect on TCRB rearrangement was left unresolved by small sub-analyses. Sequencing used cDNA, and cells with high TCR expression could therefore be over-represented. All four CD4+ subsets of Type 1 diabetes patients contained TCRB CDR3s that were moderately but significantly shorter. Type 1 diabetes patients had fewer VDJ junction insertions and more deletions.

The V end lost 8 bases, the J end lost 6 bases, and 17 bases lay between the germline ends. The CDR3 spans 13 residues. CDR1 is MNHNY and CDR2 is SVGAGI in the germline V gene (reference sequence). The authors reverse transcribed all of the isolated RNA, so sequencing captured expressed TCRB transcripts. The table came from immunoSEQ multiplex PCR; TCRdb's copy has only in-frame clones and leaves some out. The sample has hundreds of thousands of clones, 15% to 20% seen once. This chain connects TRBV6-6 to TRBJ2-7, with D tentatively TRBD1 (5 bases). Specimen: naive CD4+ T cells from blood. This TCR was sampled from a woman in her late teens or twenties in good health. CDR3 protein: CASATGFPREQYF. The CDR3 DNA is TGTGCCAGCGCAACAGGCTTCCCGCGCGAGCAGTACTTC.